This T cell receptor (beta chain) was found in a study of cytomegalovirus exposure and HLA in healthy donors. Healthy bone marrow donors made up the donor group. Germline values: CDR1 MNHEY, CDR2 SVGAGI. Trimming took 0 bases from V and 5 from J, leaving 7 bases between them. This CDR3 is built from 13 residues. This clone was found a few times. Its antigen is as yet unknown. The study ran its PCR with 60 Vbeta and 13 Jbeta primers. Measured with immunoSEQ multiplex PCR; TCRdb has only the in-frame clones, and not every one. The table has just over 150,000 clones, around four fifths seen once. The study, taken as a whole, reports: Apart from CMV serostatus, no immune exposure information was available. Productive rates of about 87% or about 30% were seen for most TCR beta V segments in an earlier analysis. Cytomegalovirus-associated TCR beta chains were listed, numbering roughly 150.

The sequence was obtained from a man aged 18 to 30 in good health and CMV-seronegative. This chain connects TRBV6-5 to TRBJ1-1; unclear D gene. The sample comprised PBMCs. The CDR3: CASSYSVETEAFF. The CDR3 DNA reads TGTGCCAGCAGTTACTCGGTGGAGACTGAAGCTTTCTTT.